The 9 T cell receptor beta chains reported below all come from one sample, sequenced in a study of T cells in Graves' hyperthyroidism and ophthalmopathy. The CDR3 regions of TCR beta were amplified from RNA transcripts. The TCR CDR3 was amplified in a first-round RT-PCR using the HTBI primer set. TCRdb fed the multiplex PCR reads into MiXCR, producing one record per CDR3 protein. The repertoire has around 800,000 distinct CDR3 sequences, roughly 40% of them found once; the top ten carry approximately 10%. Source material: blood. The receptors shown here come from a man between 18 and 35 years old with Graves' hyperthyroidism.

The chain combines TRBV10-2 with TRBJ1-1; D possibly corresponds to TRBD1 (5 bases). Between the trimmed V and J ends, which lost 0 bases and 5 bases, there was a span of 16 bases. The germline V gene has CDR1 WSHSY and CDR2 SAAADI. This CDR3 comprises 16 residues. The CDR3 DNA reads as TGCGCCAGCAGTGAGTCCGGCCCATGGGGGGGTACTGAAGCTTTCTTT. Residues: CASSESGPWGGTEAFF.

The chain combines TRBV6-2 or TRBV6-3 with TRBJ2-2; 8 positions agree with TRBD1. Losses at the gene ends were 10 bases for V and 6 bases for J; bases not matched to a gene: 16. From germline, CDR1 is MNHEY and CDR2 SVGEGT. This CDR3 has 16 residues. CDR3 DNA sequence: TGTGCCATCCCGTTGGAGGCAGGGGGCAGCGCCGGGGAGCTGTTTTTT. Amino acids: CAIPLEAGGSAGELFF.

This clonotype appeared many times. J is TRBJ1-1 and V is TRBV7-9, with a possible D match to TRBD1 (5 bases). Germline V gene lookup returns CDR1 SEHNR and CDR2 FQNEAQ (reference sequence). The V and J ends lost 5 bases and 3 bases respectively, with 16 bases between them. This CDR3 is 15 amino acids long. For the CDR3, the DNA is TGTGCCAGCAGCCCAGGGACGGGAGGGTACACTGAAGCTTTCTTT. Its protein is CASSPGTGGYTEAFF.

This chain connects TRBV7-3 to TRBJ1-2, with D tentatively TRBD1 (5 bases). Trimming stripped 8 bases from V and 6 bases from J, with 25 bases between. The V gene's germline CDR1 is SGHTA and CDR2 FQGTGA. The CDR3 extends over 16 amino acids. Here the CDR3 DNA reads TGTGCCAGCTCAGCGAGAGCGTTGGGGGAGGTCGATGGCTACACCTTC. It is translated as CASSARALGEVDGYTF.

The chain combines TRBV20-1 with TRBJ1-3, with a weak D call TRBD1 (5 bases). CDR1 and CDR2 (germline): DFQATT, SNEGSKA (reference sequence). This CDR3 has 15 residues. V dropped 4 bases and J dropped 2 bases, with 15 bases sitting between them. CDR3 in DNA: TGCAGTGCTACAGACAGTGGGGGGACTGGAAACACCATATATTTT. This gives the protein CSATDSGGTGNTIYF.

The rearrangement links TRBV5-1 to TRBJ1-1; TRBD1 agrees at 7 bases. The V and J ends lost 3 bases and 7 bases, in that order; junction bases with no gene match: 3. Germline V lookup: CDR1 SGHRS, CDR2 YFSETQ. The CDR3 consists of 12 residues. CDR3 protein: CASSSGTDEAFF. The CDR3 DNA sequence: TGCGCCAGCAGCTCCGGGACAGATGAAGCTTTCTTT.

The chain couples TRBV7-2 to TRBJ2-7; D not resolved. The CDR3 contains 13 residues. V gave up 5 bases and J gave up 0 bases, with 8 bases separating them. Germline V lookup: CDR1 SGHTA, CDR2 FQGNSA. The CDR3 DNA is TGTGCCAGCAGCGCCTTCAGCTCCTACGAGCAGTACTTC. The encoded protein is CASSAFSSYEQYF.

The chain has TRBV29-1 and TRBJ1-1; D is perhaps TRBD1 (5 bases). Per the germline V gene, CDR1 is SQVTM and CDR2 is ANQGSEA. The CDR3 sequence is 13 residues long. V lost 2 bases and J 8 bases, leaving 15 bases between the germline ends. The CDR3 sequence: CSVESERGGEAFF. As DNA, the CDR3 is TGCAGCGTTGAATCCGAACGGGGGGGAGAAGCTTTCTTT.

The chain links TRBV7-9 to TRBJ1-5, with TRBD1 matching 7 bases. The J segment lost 9 bases and the V segment lost 0 bases, leaving 11 bases of the junction unmatched. Germline V gene lookup returns CDR1 SEHNR and CDR2 FQNEAQ (reference sequence). The CDR3 length is 16 residues. CDR3 protein: CASSLAPWERGPPQHF. The CDR3 DNA follows: TGTGCCAGCAGCTTAGCGCCTTGGGAGAGGGGGCCGCCCCAGCATTTT.